One T cell receptor (beta chain) is described in this entry. Germline V CDR1 and CDR2: SGHRS, YFSETQ. This CDR3 has 13 amino acids. With 5 bases removed from V and 7 bases from J, the gap between germline ends came to 15 bases. Per the original methods: Amplification of reference gene primers provided the estimated nucleated cell counts. Repertoires were generated with immunoSEQ multiplex PCR, while TCRdb's copy carries only in-frame clones and drops some. The DNA was the basis for D and trimming; V, J and clone size are from that table. The profile shows over 250,000 clones, about 89% of them singletons. This record comes from a study of blood T cell repertoires in COVID-19. Enrollees, about 18 to 90 years old, lived in fewer than 25 US areas. Researchers sorted participants into cohorts using their self-reported clinical history.

The gene calls are TRBV5-1 and TRBJ1-2, with TRBD1 as a possible D gene (5 bases). The source is a middle-aged man who had recovered from COVID-19. The specimen sequenced was PBMCs or T cells enriched from blood (not recorded which). As DNA, the CDR3 is TGCGCCAGCAGGCCGATTGGGGGGTTTGGCTACACCTTC. This gives the protein CASRPIGGFGYTF.